Following are 17 T cell receptor beta chains from one sample sequenced in a study of blood T cell repertoires in COVID-19 (TCRdb year 2020). The protocol used for the library was the immunoSEQ multiplex PCR assay. TCRdb took over this immuneACCESS table, retaining in-frame rearrangements with V and J assigned. Such tables are incomplete; in checked studies, under half of the missing clones stem from an unresolved V gene, and the remainder is unexplained. Present in this sample are 75,000 to 95,000 clones, more than 75% of which were seen just once. The top ten clones comprise approximately 1% of the sample. Sequences were obtained from peripheral blood. Source of these receptors: a human donor in a cohort sampled during active COVID-19.

V gene TRBV10-3 combines with J gene TRBJ1-1; possibly TRBD1 for D (5 bases). Germline CDR1 reads ENHRY; CDR2 reads SYGVKD. This CDR3 comprises 13 residues. Between the trimmed V and J ends, which lost 6 bases and 3 bases, there was a span of 11 bases. The CDR3 reads CAISPGLHTEAFF. The CDR3 DNA reads as TGTGCCATCAGCCCAGGGCTGCACACTGAAGCTTTCTTT.

The chain couples TRBV7-6 to TRBJ1-1; 7 bases are shared with TRBD1. V gave up 5 bases and J gave up 4 bases; unmatched junction bases: 4. There are 13 residues in the CDR3. The germline gives CDR1 SGHVS, CDR2 FNYEAQ. The CDR3 DNA is TGTGCCAGCAGCCCGACAGGGAGCACTGAAGCTTTCTTT. Encoded protein: CASSPTGSTEAFF. The whole variable domain, remainder taken from reference TRBV7-6 and TRBJ1-1, is GAGVSQSPRYKVTKRGQDVALRCDPISGHVSLYWYRQALGQGPEFLTYFNYEAQQDKSGLPNDRFSAERPEGSISTLTIQRTEQRDSAMYRCASSPTGSTEAFFGQGTRLTVV.

The chain links TRBV7-2 to TRBJ2-1; 7 positions match TRBD2. The V gene end was trimmed by 4 bases and the J gene end by 5 bases; junction bases not matched to a gene: 8. The CDR3 length is 15 residues. CDR1 is SGHTA, CDR2 FQGNSA, per germline. CDR3 sequence (DNA): TGTGCCAGCAGCTCGGCCGGGACTACTAACAATGAGCAGTTCTTC. It codes for CASSSAGTTNNEQFF.

The rearrangement links TRBV6-5 to TRBJ2-5; the match to TRBD2 covers 9 bases. The CDR3 extends over 15 amino acids. Germline V lookup: CDR1 MNHEY, CDR2 SVGAGI. V was clipped by 5 bases and J by 1 base; unmatched bases: 5. The CDR3 coding sequence is TGTGCCAGCAGTCTGACTAGCGGCTTCCAAGAGACCCAGTACTTC. Translation gives CASSLTSGFQETQYF.

The chain links TRBV7-3 to TRBJ1-1; D is uncertain. The CDR3 totals 14 residues. Deletions cut 3 bases from V and 4 bases from J, with 12 bases between. CDR1 is SGHTA, CDR2 FQGTGA, per germline. The CDR3 is CASSLTGGGTEAFF. The CDR3, as DNA: TGTGCCAGCAGCTTGACGGGAGGAGGCACTGAAGCTTTCTTT. Supplemented by reference TRBV7-3 and TRBJ1-1, the full variable domain reads GAGVSQTPSNKVTEKGKYVELRCDPISGHTALYWYRQSLGQGPEFLIYFQGTGAADDSGLPNDRFFAVRPEGSVSTLKIQRTERGDSAVYLCASSLTGGGTEAFFGQGTRLTVV.

This clone was picked up one time. The chain has TRBV9 and TRBJ2-2; tentative D call: TRBD2 (6 bases). The V gene lost 0 bases and the J gene lost 5 bases, with 14 bases spanning the gap. This CDR3 has 16 amino acids. In germline, CDR1 is SGDLS, CDR2 YYNGEE. The CDR3 region is CASSVEGGVETGELFF. CDR3 DNA sequence: TGTGCCAGCAGCGTAGAGGGAGGCGTGGAAACCGGGGAGCTGTTTTTT.

The CDR3 coding sequence is TGCGCCAGCAGCTTGGGCGGGACAGGGGGCGAAAAACTGTTTTTT. The encoded protein is CASSLGGTGGEKLFF. The chain employs TRBV5-1 and TRBJ1-4; TRBD1 matches at 12 bases. Germline values: CDR1 SGHRS, CDR2 YFSETQ. This CDR3 contains 15 residues. V gave up 0 bases and J gave up 8 bases; unmatched junction bases: 2.

The gene calls are TRBV9 and TRBJ2-7; TRBD1 matches 8 bases. V lost 4 bases and J lost 6; bases outside the gene matches: 3. Germline-derived CDR1 and CDR2 are SGDLS and YYNGEE. This CDR3 spans 12 amino acids. CDR3 nucleotides: TGTGCCAGCAGCCCCGGACAGGGCGAGCAGTACTTC. It translates to CASSPGQGEQYF. Using reference TRBV9 and TRBJ2-7 for the parts outside the CDR3, the full variable domain is DSGVTQTPKHLITATGQRVTLRCSPRSGDLSVYWYQQSLDQGLQFLIQYYNGEERAKGNILERFSAQQFPDLHSELNLSSLELGDSALYFCASSPGQGEQYFGPGTRLTVT.

This clone was counted once. The chain recombines TRBV9 with TRBJ2-2; D may be TRBD1 (5 bases). The germline V gene has CDR1 SGDLS and CDR2 YYNGEE. The CDR3 sequence is 14 residues long. Trimming removed 4 bases at V and 0 bases at J, with 7 bases between. DNA of the CDR3: TGTGCCAGCAGCAAGGGGCCGAACACCGGGGAGCTGTTTTTT. It translates to CASSKGPNTGELFF.

V is TRBV6-5 and J is TRBJ1-2; tentatively, D is TRBD1 (6 bases). This CDR3 comprises 13 residues. CDR1 and CDR2 (germline): MNHEY, SVGAGI. Trimming left V 10 bases short and J 5 bases short, with 17 bases between. The CDR3 region is CAIGRGGIYGYTF. The CDR3 DNA sequence: TGTGCCATTGGGAGGGGGGGTATATATGGCTACACCTTC.

This clone was picked up a small number of times. J is TRBJ2-1 and V is TRBV5-1; tentative D call: TRBD2 (6 bases). This CDR3 has 13 residues. CDR1 is SGHRS and CDR2 is YFSETQ in the germline V gene. Deletions cut 6 bases from V and 4 bases from J, with 11 bases between. In DNA, the CDR3 is TGCGCCAGCAAGACTAGGGGATACAATGAGCAGTTCTTC. It is translated as CASKTRGYNEQFF.

In this sample, this clone turned up once. This sequence joins TRBV5-1 and TRBJ1-2; D perhaps matches TRBD1 (6 bases). V lost 3 bases, J lost 4 bases, and 13 bases lay in between. The CDR3 runs 14 residues. CDR1 is SGHRS, CDR2 YFSETQ, per germline. The CDR3 spells CASSSQGFGYGYTF. The CDR3 region has the DNA TGCGCCAGCAGCTCTCAGGGGTTCGGCTATGGCTACACCTTC. Full variable domain (rest looked up from reference TRBV5-1 and TRBJ1-2): KAGVTQTPRYLIKTRGQQVTLSCSPISGHRSVSWYQQTPGQGLQFLFEYFSETQRNKGNFPGRFSGRQFSNSRSEMNVSTLELGDSALYLCASSSQGFGYGYTFGSGTRLTVV.

This chain links TRBV4-1 with TRBJ2-7, with 9 bases that match TRBD1. Trimming took 1 base from V and 3 from J; bases not matched to a gene: 7. The CDR3 has 16 residues. From germline, CDR1 is MGHRA and CDR2 YSYEKL. CDR3 bases: TGCGCCAGCAGCCAAGGGCCGGGACAGGGATTCTACGAGCAGTACTTC. Translation gives CASSQGPGQGFYEQYF.

The rearrangement joins TRBV14 to TRBJ1-2, with 8 bases identical to TRBD1. V lost 1 base, J lost 8 bases, and 6 bases stayed unmatched. The CDR3 is made up of 14 amino acids. Germline lookup yields CDR1 SGHDN and CDR2 FVKESK. The CDR3 nucleotides are TGTGCCAGCAGCCAAGCCAGGACAGGGCGAGGCTACACCTTC. Its protein is CASSQARTGRGYTF.

V and J are TRBV25-1 and TRBJ2-1; 8 positions match TRBD1. The V segment lost 4 bases and the J segment 3 bases; nucleotides outside the gene matches: 5. The CDR3 is 15 residues long. Per germline, CDR1 MGHDK and CDR2 SYGVNS. CDR3 loop: CASSAGQVLYNEQFF. Here the CDR3 DNA reads TGTGCCAGCAGTGCGGGACAGGTTCTCTACAATGAGCAGTTCTTC. Full variable domain (outside the CDR3, taken from reference TRBV25-1 and TRBJ2-1): EADIYQTPRYLVIGTGKKITLECSQTMGHDKMYWYQQDPGMELHLIHYSYGVNSTEKGDLSSESTVSRIRTEHFPLTLESARPSHTSQYLCASSAGQVLYNEQFFGPGTRLTVL.

The V call is TRBV4-1, the J call TRBJ1-1; TRBD1 is a possible D gene (5 bases). Between the trimmed V and J ends, which lost 1 base and 8 bases, there was a span of 17 bases. CDR1 is MGHRA, CDR2 YSYEKL, per germline. The CDR3 covers 15 residues. This CDR3 is CASSQGGRAGEEAFF. As DNA, the CDR3 is TGCGCCAGCAGCCAAGGAGGTCGTGCGGGGGAGGAAGCTTTCTTT.

This chain joins TRBV11-2 and TRBJ2-7; possibly TRBD2 for D (5 bases). The V gene's germline CDR1 is SGHAT and CDR2 FQNNGV. The ends were cut back, 3 bases at V and 12 bases at J, with 12 bases in the middle. This CDR3 is built from 11 residues. The CDR3 loop reads CASSFGLHPYF. Written as DNA, the CDR3 is TGTGCCAGCAGCTTCGGACTCCACCCGTACTTC.